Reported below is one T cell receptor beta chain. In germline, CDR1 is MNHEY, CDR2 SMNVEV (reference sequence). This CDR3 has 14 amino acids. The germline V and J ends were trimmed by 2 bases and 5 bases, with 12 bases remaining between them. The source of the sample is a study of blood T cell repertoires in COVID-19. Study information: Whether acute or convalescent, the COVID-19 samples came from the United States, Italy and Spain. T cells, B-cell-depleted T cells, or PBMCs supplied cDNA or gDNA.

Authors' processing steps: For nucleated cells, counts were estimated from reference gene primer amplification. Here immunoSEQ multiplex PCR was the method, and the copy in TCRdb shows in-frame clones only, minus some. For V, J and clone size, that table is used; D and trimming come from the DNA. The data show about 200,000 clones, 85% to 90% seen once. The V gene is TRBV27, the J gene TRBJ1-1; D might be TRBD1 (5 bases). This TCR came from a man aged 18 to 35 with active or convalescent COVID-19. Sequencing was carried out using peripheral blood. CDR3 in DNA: TGTGCCAGCAGTTTAAACCGGCGGGGGACTGAAGCTTTCTTT. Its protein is CASSLNRRGTEAFF.